The present entry profiles one TCR beta chain with its context. Its antigen is not identified. This CDR3 is 16 amino acids long. The V gene's germline CDR1 is MRHNA and CDR2 SNTAGT. Deletions cut 0 bases from V and 1 base from J, with 11 bases between. Use of 60 Vbeta and 13 Jbeta primers characterized the PCR. Assay: immunoSEQ multiplex PCR; the TCRdb copy retains only in-frame clones and omits some. The sample contains approximately 170,000 clones, approximately 78% of which appear only once. This specimen comes from a study of cytomegalovirus exposure and HLA in healthy donors. Study-level results: Within an earlier analysis, most TCR beta V segments proved productive either about 90% or about 30% of the time. Further analysis was carried out later, and it showed several of the most significant clusters appearing linked to common viral pathogens.

Sequences were obtained from PBMCs. The chain combines TRBV6-4 with TRBJ2-3; a possible D gene is TRBD1 (6 bases). The clonotype originates from a male donor in good health and CMV-seronegative. CDR3 in amino acids: CASSDSTDSRTDTQYF. CDR3 nucleotides: TGTGCCAGCAGTGACTCGACGGACAGCCGCACAGATACGCAGTATTTT.